This is a list of T cell receptor beta chains from one sample in a study of identical twins. TCRdb processed the 5' RACE reads anew with MiXCR; each CDR3 protein has one entry. This sample has more than 600,000 distinct CDR3 sequences; roughly 18% occur once, and the top ten carry about 12%. The same specimen was also included in a second study, on T cells expressing NK-cell markers.

Sample: PBMCs. The receptors originated from a young woman in good health. Both conserved end residues are part of each CDR3. The D gene is left open where the match is weak.

TRBV9	TRBJ2-5	TRBD1	CASSVRGLGETQYF
TRBV12-3/TRBV12-4	TRBJ1-6	NA	CASRNTGSNNSPLHF
TRBV7-9	TRBJ1-1	TRBD1	CASSHYYYGTGQTEAFF
TRBV5-1	TRBJ2-1	NA	CASSASLVGDEQFF
TRBV3-1	TRBJ2-3	TRBD2	CASAGTIVTDTQYF
TRBV5-1	TRBJ1-2	NA	CASSFGYVAGYGYTF
TRBV12-3/TRBV12-4	TRBJ2-1	NA	CAGTEVHNEQFF
TRBV12-3/TRBV12-4	TRBJ1-4	NA	CASSSSLGGLNEKLFF
TRBV29-1	TRBJ1-1	NA	CSAETPSRNTEAFF
TRBV7-2	TRBJ2-7	NA	CASSFGGQSYEQYF
TRBV20-1	TRBJ2-1	NA	CSARGPRSVNEQFF
TRBV25-1	TRBJ2-1	NA	CASSQYRDGEQFF
TRBV5-6	TRBJ1-2	NA	CASSSRAPGYTF
TRBV3-1	TRBJ1-5	NA	CASSQTRGDQPQHF
TRBV12-3/TRBV12-4	TRBJ1-1	NA	CASSSGVGGTEAFF
TRBV6-1	TRBJ2-3	TRBD2	CASSPRKSSGRTDTQYF
TRBV4-2	TRBJ2-1	TRBD2	CASSGSGTSGGLYNEQFF
TRBV20-1	TRBJ2-1	NA	CSAGDNEQFF
TRBV2	TRBJ2-3	TRBD2	CASRWTSGYTDTQYF
TRBV7-2	TRBJ2-1	NA	CASTPGGNAQFF
TRBV5-1	TRBJ1-1	NA	CASKGAGTEAFF
TRBV20-1	TRBJ2-1	NA	CSARGGGQFF
TRBV20-1	TRBJ2-5	NA	CSATEGGVWETQYF
TRBV20-1	TRBJ1-5	NA	CSASAGTSNQPQHF
TRBV5-1	TRBJ2-1	TRBD2	CASSLALAGRNEQFF
TRBV4-1	TRBJ1-1	NA	CASSQGLMYTEAFF
TRBV10-3	TRBJ2-3	NA	CAISESQPDTQYF
TRBV6-2/TRBV6-3	TRBJ2-7	TRBD1	CASSPKRGTGNFYEQYF
TRBV18	TRBJ1-2	NA	CASSPAQGVAGYTF
TRBV5-1	TRBJ2-5	TRBD2	CASSPVLAGGETQYF
TRBV5-5	TRBJ2-1	NA	CASSRDPVHSSYNEQFF
TRBV29-1	TRBJ1-4	NA	CSVLAPTNEKLFF
TRBV7-6	TRBJ1-4	TRBD1	CASSLVAGQVGVLFF
TRBV6-1	TRBJ2-1	TRBD2	CASSGPSGSHHEQFF
TRBV6-1	TRBJ1-2	NA	CASSPPDSLYGYTF
TRBV20-1	TRBJ1-3	NA	CSALSGNTIYF
TRBV4-2	TRBJ2-6	NA	CASSQEGRANVLTF
TRBV3-1	TRBJ1-2	NA	CASSRKARLGGYTF
TRBV24-1	TRBJ2-3	NA	CATAEGARDTQYF
TRBV7-9	TRBJ2-2	NA	CASSSDSGGGELFF
TRBV3-1	TRBJ2-7	TRBD1	CASCQARYGQGAKYEQYF
TRBV5-6	TRBJ2-1	NA	CASSLGSMNEQFF
TRBV6-5	TRBJ2-1	NA	CASSDRWNEQFF
TRBV19	TRBJ1-2	TRBD1	CASSIRRGGDDTF
TRBV20-1	TRBJ2-3	NA	CSASIREGGGVPQYF
TRBV20-1	TRBJ1-2	NA	CSAFRQKSYGYTF
TRBV9	TRBJ2-1	NA	CASSVGSLNEQFF